The 3 T cell receptor beta chains in this list originate from one sample, sequenced in a study of blood T cells in healthy people across ages. Using a J-beta primer mix together with a sample-barcoded 5' primer, a second PCR was run for about 6 to 11 cycles. TCRdb itself ran the 5' RACE reads through MiXCR, one entry per CDR3 protein. This table has about 1.8 million distinct CDR3 sequences, 49% appearing once. The sequenced sample consisted of blood. All receptors derive from a woman aged 40 to 55 in good health.

The chain is built from TRBV7-2 and TRBJ1-2; 7 bases match TRBD1. The CDR3 runs to 14 residues. The germline V gene has CDR1 SGHTA and CDR2 FQGNSA. V lost 0 bases, J lost 4 bases, and 2 bases stayed unmatched. The CDR3 DNA sequence: TGTGCCAGCAGCTTAGCACAGGGGTTCTATGGCTACACCTTC. It specifies CASSLAQGFYGYTF.

V usage is TRBV20-1 and J usage is TRBJ2-1; 11 nucleotides match TRBD2. Germline V gives CDR1 DFQATT, CDR2 SNEGSKA (reference sequence). This CDR3 is 14 amino acids long. The junction had 7 bases not matched to a gene; V was cut back by 5 bases and J by 7 bases. CDR3 nucleotides: TGCAGTGCTGTTAGCGGGGGGGCTCGGAATGAGCAGTTCTTC. This gives the protein CSAVSGGARNEQFF.

The rearrangement uses TRBV7-9 and TRBJ2-5, with TRBD2 matching 11 bases. CDR1 and CDR2 (germline): SEHNR, FQNEAQ (reference sequence). The CDR3 length is 14 residues. The V gene end was trimmed by 7 bases and the J gene end by 5 bases; junction bases not matched to a gene: 6. The CDR3 loop is CASTPTSGAETQYF. The DNA for the CDR3 is TGTGCCAGCACACCGACTAGCGGGGCGGAGACCCAGTACTTC.